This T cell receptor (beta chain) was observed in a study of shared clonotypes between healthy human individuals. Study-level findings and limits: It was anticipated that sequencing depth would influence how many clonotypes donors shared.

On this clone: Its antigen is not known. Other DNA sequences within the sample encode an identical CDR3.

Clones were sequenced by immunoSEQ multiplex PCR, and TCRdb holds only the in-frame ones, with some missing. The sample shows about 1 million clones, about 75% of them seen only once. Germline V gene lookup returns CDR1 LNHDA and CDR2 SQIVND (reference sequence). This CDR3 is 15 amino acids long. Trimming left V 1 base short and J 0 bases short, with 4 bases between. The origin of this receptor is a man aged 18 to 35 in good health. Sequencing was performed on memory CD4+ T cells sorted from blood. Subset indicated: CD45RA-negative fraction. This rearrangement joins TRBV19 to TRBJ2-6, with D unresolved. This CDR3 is CASSIGGSGANVLTF. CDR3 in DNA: TGTGCCAGTAGTATAGGGGGCTCTGGGGCCAACGTCCTGACTTTC.